These 24 T cell receptor beta chains were all obtained from the same sample, sequenced in a study of T cell responses to AZD1222 COVID-19 vaccine. Assay used: immunoSEQ multiplex PCR; TCRdb lists only in-frame clones, some missing. Counted here are 100,000 to 120,000 clones, roughly 90% occurring once; the ten biggest clones make up over 6%. Source: peripheral blood, taken on day 0 of AZD1222 vaccination. The receptors were gathered from an adult in good health.

This clone was counted a single time. The chain has TRBV6-5 and TRBJ1-4; a weak D match, TRBD1 (5 bases). CDR3 length equals 14 residues. Looked up from germline, CDR1 is MNHEY and CDR2 is SVGAGI. V was clipped by 6 bases and J by 8 bases, with 16 bases between them. CDR3 sequence (DNA): TGTGCCAGCAGCCCCTTAGGGACGGTAGAAAAACTGTTTTTT. It yields the protein CASSPLGTVEKLFF.

The chain is built from TRBV2 and TRBJ1-2; 7 bases line up with TRBD1. With V trimmed by 2 bases and J by 6 bases, 3 bases remained unmatched. Germline loops: CDR1 SNHLY, CDR2 FYNNEI. The CDR3 loop spans 13 amino acids. DNA of the CDR3: TGTGCCAGCAGTGAATCAACAGGGGATGGCTACACCTTC. The encoded protein is CASSESTGDGYTF.

V is TRBV6-6 and J is TRBJ1-3; D call uncertain. Trimming shortened V by 7 bases and J by 0 bases, and 13 bases separated the two germline ends. From germline, CDR1 is MNHNY and CDR2 SVGAGI (reference sequence). This CDR3 region has 15 residues. The CDR3 sequence is CASTPSWGSGNTIYF. The DNA of the CDR3 is TGTGCCAGCACCCCGTCATGGGGCTCTGGAAACACCATATATTTT.

The gene calls are TRBV30 and TRBJ1-1; D gene unclear. Germline values: CDR1 GTSNPN, CDR2 SVGIG (reference sequence). The CDR3 is 12 amino acids. V was cut by 2 bases and J by 5 bases, with 9 bases left in between. In DNA, the CDR3 is TGTGCCTGGAGTTCTGGTGGGACTGAAGCTTTCTTT. It is translated as CAWSSGGTEAFF.

The chain is built from TRBV19 and TRBJ2-3; possibly TRBD2 for D (5 bases). CDR3 length equals 14 residues. V shed 3 bases and J shed 6 bases, with 13 bases lying between them. Germline V CDR1 and CDR2: LNHDA, SQIVND (reference sequence). The chain's CDR3 is CASSMKLGSDTQYF. CDR3 nucleotides: TGTGCCAGTAGTATGAAACTAGGCTCGGATACGCAGTATTTT.

This chain links TRBV12-5 with TRBJ2-2; D not resolved. CDR1 is LGHNT and CDR2 is FRNRAP in the germline V gene. V was shortened by 6 bases and J by 6 bases, with 14 bases between the two germline ends. The CDR3 extends over 14 amino acids. CDR3 sequence reads: CASGAFPAPGELFF. The CDR3 nucleotides read TGTGCTAGTGGCGCCTTCCCCGCGCCCGGGGAGCTGTTTTTT.

This clone has a single count. This chain joins TRBV6-5 and TRBJ1-5; no clear D gene. Germline CDR1 and CDR2: MNHEY and SVGAGI. The CDR3 totals 13 residues. Trimming stripped 2 bases from V and 7 bases from J, with 9 bases between. The CDR3 sequence: CASSYIWGQPQHF. In nucleotides, the CDR3 is TGTGCCAGCAGTTACATCTGGGGACAGCCCCAGCATTTT.

The J gene is TRBJ1-5, the V gene TRBV7-9; TRBD1 is a possible D gene (6 bases). V lost 1 base to trimming and J lost 10 bases, with 11 bases between them. Germline CDR1 and CDR2: SEHNR and FQNEAQ (reference sequence). The CDR3 consists of 13 residues. DNA for the CDR3: TGTGCCAGCAGCTTAGGGACAGTAGGACCCCAGCATTTT. Its protein is CASSLGTVGPQHF.

The CDR3 DNA is TGTGCCAGCAGCGAAACGTTACAGAGCTCTGGAAACACCATATATTTT. It specifies CASSETLQSSGNTIYF. The V and J genes are TRBV7-2 and TRBJ1-3; D gene unclear. Per germline, CDR1 SGHTA and CDR2 FQGNSA. The CDR3 extends over 16 amino acids. V was pared by 5 bases and J by 0 bases, with 14 bases between.

The rearrangement joins TRBV3-1 (or the pseudogene TRBV3-2) to TRBJ2-5; no firm D call. V gave up 1 base and J gave up 4 bases, with 7 bases separating them. The CDR3 runs to 13 residues. CDR1 LGHDT and CDR2 YNNKEL come from the germline V gene (reference sequence). The CDR3 here is CASSQGSLETQYF. The CDR3 DNA sequence: TGTGCCAGCAGCCAAGGGTCACTAGAGACCCAGTACTTC.

This clone was counted once. The chain is built from TRBV5-1 and TRBJ1-2, with TRBD1 identical over 9 bases. This CDR3 is built from 15 residues. CDR1 and CDR2 (germline): SGHRS, YFSETQ. Losses at the gene ends were 3 bases for V and 4 bases for J; bases not matched to a gene: 7. The CDR3 coding sequence is TGCGCCAGCAGCTCCCTGGACAGGGGAATCTATGGCTACACCTTC. This gives the protein CASSSLDRGIYGYTF.

The chain recombines TRBV11-2 with TRBJ2-5; 8 nucleotides line up with TRBD1. The CDR3 is made up of 18 amino acids. The trim removed 3 bases at V and 1 base at J, leaving 13 bases unmatched. Germline V CDR1 and CDR2: SGHAT, FQNNGV. CDR3 DNA sequence: TGTGCCAGCAGCTTTTTATGGGACAGGAGGATCTCCCAAGAGACCCAGTACTTC. Its protein product is CASSFLWDRRISQETQYF. The whole variable domain, remainder taken from reference TRBV11-2 and TRBJ2-5, is EAGVAQSPRYKIIEKRQSVAFWCNPISGHATLYWYQQILGQGPKLLIQFQNNGVVDDSQLPKDRFSAERLKGVDSTLKIQPAKLEDSAVYLCASSFLWDRRISQETQYFGPGTRLLVL.

This chain joins TRBV28 and TRBJ1-5, with a weak D call TRBD1 (5 bases). The germline V gene encodes CDR1 MDHEN and CDR2 SYDVKM. The CDR3 runs to 14 residues. V was cut by 3 bases and J by 7 bases, with 13 bases left in between. For the CDR3, the DNA is TGTGCCAGCAGTTTTCGGGGGGGAAGGCAGCCCCAGCATTTT. This codes for CASSFRGGRQPQHF.

This chain joins TRBV12-3 or TRBV12-4 and TRBJ2-1; 9 bases match TRBD1. After removal of 7 bases from V and 10 bases from J, the junction contained 8 bases not matched to a gene. The CDR3 loop spans 13 amino acids. Here the CDR3 reads CASNTQGAGEQFF. The CDR3 DNA follows: TGTGCCAGCAACACACAGGGGGCGGGCGAGCAGTTCTTC.

The chain is built from TRBV27 and TRBJ2-3, with D unresolved. Germline V lookup: CDR1 MNHEY, CDR2 SMNVEV (reference sequence). The CDR3 is made up of 14 amino acids. Between the trimmed V and J ends, which lost 2 bases and 7 bases, there was a span of 13 bases. CDR3 nucleotides: TGTGCCAGCAGTTTAGTCTCTCCTACAAATACGCAGTATTTT. It codes for CASSLVSPTNTQYF.

The rearrangement uses TRBV9 and TRBJ1-2; 8 bases map to TRBD1. J gave up 4 bases and V 4 bases, and 6 bases lay outside the gene matches. CDR1 SGDLS and CDR2 YYNGEE come from the germline V gene. This CDR3 has 14 residues. The CDR3 coding sequence is TGTGCCAGCAGCCTAGGACAGGGTAGCTATGGCTACACCTTC. Its translation is CASSLGQGSYGYTF.

This chain links TRBV9 with TRBJ1-2, with D perhaps TRBD1 (5 bases). CDR1 and CDR2 (germline): SGDLS, YYNGEE. CDR3 length: 14 residues. The V gene lost 5 bases and the J gene lost 4 bases, with 15 bases spanning the gap. This CDR3 reads CASSRTGTAYGYTF. CDR3 nucleotide sequence: TGTGCCAGCAGTCGAACCGGGACTGCCTATGGCTACACCTTC.

A single count supports this clone. The chain couples TRBV15 to TRBJ2-5; a weak D match, TRBD2 (6 bases). Germline assignment: CDR1 LNHNV and CDR2 YYDKDF (reference sequence). Trimming took off 1 base at V and 5 bases at J, with 14 bases between the two ends. This CDR3 region has 15 residues. The CDR3 DNA reads TGTGCCACCAGCAGAGCGGGGGATGGAGTGGAGACCCAGTACTTC. Translating gives CATSRAGDGVETQYF.

The chain combines TRBV10-3 with TRBJ1-2, with D hard to call. Germline lookup yields CDR1 ENHRY and CDR2 SYGVKD. The CDR3 loop spans 15 amino acids. V was trimmed by 0 bases and J by 5 bases, leaving 13 bases between them. The chain's CDR3 is CAISESQVTKYGYTF. CDR3 bases: TGTGCCATCAGTGAGTCTCAGGTAACCAAATATGGCTACACCTTC.

The chain couples TRBV18 to TRBJ1-4, with unresolved D. The CDR3 is 11 amino acids. Germline CDR1 KGHSH, CDR2 LQKENI. With 3 bases removed from V and 8 bases from J, the gap between germline ends came to 4 bases. The chain's CDR3 is CASSPGEKLFF. The CDR3 nucleotides are TGTGCCAGCTCACCGGGCGAAAAACTGTTTTTT.

The chain carries TRBV7-9 and TRBJ2-3; unclear D gene. V lost 5 bases and J 7 bases, leaving 10 bases between the germline ends. The CDR3 loop spans 12 amino acids. CDR1 SEHNR and CDR2 FQNEAQ come from the germline V gene (reference sequence). The CDR3 spells CASSLLFHTQYF. The CDR3 nucleotides are TGTGCCAGCAGCCTCCTCTTCCATACGCAGTATTTT. Supplemented by reference TRBV7-9 and TRBJ2-3, the full variable domain reads DTGVSQNPRHKITKRGQNVTFRCDPISEHNRLYWYRQTLGQGPEFLTYFQNEAQLEKSRLLSDRFSAERPKGSFSTLEIQRTEQGDSAMYLCASSLLFHTQYFGPGTRLTVL.

CDR3 nucleotides: TGTGCCAGCAGCCCCGGTCACGGCTCCTACAATGAGCAGTTCTTC. Protein sequence: CASSPGHGSYNEQFF. This chain links TRBV6-6 with TRBJ2-1; D ambiguous. The CDR3 extends over 15 amino acids. V was clipped by 6 bases and J by 0 bases, with 12 bases between them. In germline, CDR1 is MNHNY, CDR2 SVGAGI (reference sequence).

This rearrangement joins TRBV3-1 (or the pseudogene TRBV3-2) to TRBJ1-1; TRBD1 aligns across 7 bases. The trim removed 4 bases at V and 7 bases at J, leaving 9 bases unmatched. The CDR3 has 14 amino acids. Germline assignment: CDR1 LGHDT and CDR2 YNNKEL (reference sequence). In DNA, the CDR3 is TGTGCCAGCAGCCCCTCAGGGGGAGGAGGTGAAGCTTTCTTT. This gives the protein CASSPSGGGGEAFF.

The chain recombines TRBV30 with TRBJ2-7; 7 nucleotides align to TRBD1. CDR3 size: 13 residues. The trim removed 2 bases at V and 5 bases at J, leaving 6 bases unmatched. Germline CDR1 is GTSNPN and CDR2 is SVGIG (reference sequence). The CDR3 sequence: CAWSTGQSNEQYF. For the CDR3, the DNA is TGTGCCTGGAGTACGGGACAGTCCAACGAGCAGTACTTC.